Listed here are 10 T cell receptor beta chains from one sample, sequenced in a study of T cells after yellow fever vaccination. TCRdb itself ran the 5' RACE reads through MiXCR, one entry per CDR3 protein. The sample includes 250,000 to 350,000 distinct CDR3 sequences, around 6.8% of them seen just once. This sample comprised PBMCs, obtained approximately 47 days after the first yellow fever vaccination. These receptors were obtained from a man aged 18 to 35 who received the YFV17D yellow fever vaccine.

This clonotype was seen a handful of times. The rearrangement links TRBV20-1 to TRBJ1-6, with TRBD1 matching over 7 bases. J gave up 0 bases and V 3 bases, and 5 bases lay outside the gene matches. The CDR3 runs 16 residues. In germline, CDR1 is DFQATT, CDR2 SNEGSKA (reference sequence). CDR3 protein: CSARTGTSSYNSPLHF. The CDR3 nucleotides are TGCAGTGCTAGGACAGGGACAAGCTCCTATAATTCACCCCTCCACTTT.

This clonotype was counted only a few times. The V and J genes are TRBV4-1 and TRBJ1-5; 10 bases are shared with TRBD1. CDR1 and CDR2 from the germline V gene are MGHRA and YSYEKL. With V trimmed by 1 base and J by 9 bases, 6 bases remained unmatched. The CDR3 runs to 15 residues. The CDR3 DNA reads TGCGCCAGCAGCCAAGGGGGACAGGGGCAGGGGCCCCAGCATTTT. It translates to CASSQGGQGQGPQHF.

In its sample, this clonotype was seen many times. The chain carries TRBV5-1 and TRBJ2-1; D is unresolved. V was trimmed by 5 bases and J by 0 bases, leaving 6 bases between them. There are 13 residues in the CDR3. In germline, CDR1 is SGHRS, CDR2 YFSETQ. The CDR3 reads CASSKSSYNEQFF. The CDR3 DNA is TGCGCCAGCAGTAAGAGCTCCTACAATGAGCAGTTCTTC. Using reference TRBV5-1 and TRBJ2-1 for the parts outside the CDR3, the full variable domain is KAGVTQTPRYLIKTRGQQVTLSCSPISGHRSVSWYQQTPGQGLQFLFEYFSETQRNKGNFPGRFSGRQFSNSRSEMNVSTLELGDSALYLCASSKSSYNEQFFGPGTRLTVL.

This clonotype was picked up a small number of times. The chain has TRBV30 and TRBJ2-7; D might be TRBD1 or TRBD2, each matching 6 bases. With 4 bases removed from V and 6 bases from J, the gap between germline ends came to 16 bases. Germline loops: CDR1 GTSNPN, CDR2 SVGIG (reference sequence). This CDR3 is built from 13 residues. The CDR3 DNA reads TGTGCCTGGACCCCCGTAGAGGGGGGCGAGCAGTACTTC. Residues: CAWTPVEGGEQYF.

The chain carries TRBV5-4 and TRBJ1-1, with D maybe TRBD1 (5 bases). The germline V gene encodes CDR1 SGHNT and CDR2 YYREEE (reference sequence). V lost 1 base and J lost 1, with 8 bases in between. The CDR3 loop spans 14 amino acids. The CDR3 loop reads CASSLFQGNTEAFF. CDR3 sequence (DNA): TGTGCCAGCAGCTTGTTCCAGGGGAACACTGAAGCTTTCTTT.

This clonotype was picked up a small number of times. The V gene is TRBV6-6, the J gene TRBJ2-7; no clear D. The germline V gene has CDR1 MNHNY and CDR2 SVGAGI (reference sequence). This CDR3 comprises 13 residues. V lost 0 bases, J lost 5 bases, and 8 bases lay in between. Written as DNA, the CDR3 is TGTGCCAGCAGTTACTCGAATCGGGACGAGCAGTACGTC. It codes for CASSYSNRDEQYV.

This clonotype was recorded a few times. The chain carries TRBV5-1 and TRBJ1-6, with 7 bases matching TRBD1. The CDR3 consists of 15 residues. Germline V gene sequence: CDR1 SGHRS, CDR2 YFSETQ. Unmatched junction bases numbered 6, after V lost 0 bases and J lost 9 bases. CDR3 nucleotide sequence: TGCGCCAGCAGCTTGGCCGGACAGGTACTTTCACCCCTCCACTTT. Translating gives CASSLAGQVLSPLHF.

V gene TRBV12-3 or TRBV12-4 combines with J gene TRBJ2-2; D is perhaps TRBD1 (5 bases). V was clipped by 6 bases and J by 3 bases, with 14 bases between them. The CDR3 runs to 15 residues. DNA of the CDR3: TGTGCCAGCAGCCTCAATGGACAAGACACCGGGGAGCTGTTTTTT. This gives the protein CASSLNGQDTGELFF.

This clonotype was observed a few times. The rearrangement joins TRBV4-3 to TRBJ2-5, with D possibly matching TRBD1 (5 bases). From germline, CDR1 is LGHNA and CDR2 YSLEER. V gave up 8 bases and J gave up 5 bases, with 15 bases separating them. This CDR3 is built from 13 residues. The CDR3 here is CASGALGMETQYF. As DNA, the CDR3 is TGCGCCAGCGGGGCCTTGGGCATGGAGACCCAGTACTTC.

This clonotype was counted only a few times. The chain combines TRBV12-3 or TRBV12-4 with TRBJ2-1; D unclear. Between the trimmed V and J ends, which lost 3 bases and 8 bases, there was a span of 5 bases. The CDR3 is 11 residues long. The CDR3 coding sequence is TGTGCCAGCAGTTTTTTCGATGAGCAGTTCTTC. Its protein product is CASSFFDEQFF.